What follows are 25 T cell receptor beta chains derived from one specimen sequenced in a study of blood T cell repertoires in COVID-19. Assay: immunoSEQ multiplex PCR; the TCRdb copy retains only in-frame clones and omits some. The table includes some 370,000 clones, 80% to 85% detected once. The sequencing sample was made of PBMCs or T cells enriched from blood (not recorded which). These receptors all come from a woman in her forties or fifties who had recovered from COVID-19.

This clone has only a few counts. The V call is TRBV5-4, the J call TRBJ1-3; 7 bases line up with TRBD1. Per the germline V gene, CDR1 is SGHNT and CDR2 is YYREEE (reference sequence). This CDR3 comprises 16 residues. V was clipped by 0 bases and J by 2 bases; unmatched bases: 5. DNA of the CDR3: TGTGCCAGCAGCTTGGCGACAGGGCTGACTGGAAACACCATATATTTT. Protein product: CASSLATGLTGNTIYF.

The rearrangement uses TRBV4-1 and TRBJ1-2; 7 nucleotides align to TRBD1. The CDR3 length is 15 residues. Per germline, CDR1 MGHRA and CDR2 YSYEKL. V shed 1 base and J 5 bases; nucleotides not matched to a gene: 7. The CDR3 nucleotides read TGCGCCAGCAGCCAAGCTCCGACAGGGATATATGGCTACACCTTC. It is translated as CASSQAPTGIYGYTF.

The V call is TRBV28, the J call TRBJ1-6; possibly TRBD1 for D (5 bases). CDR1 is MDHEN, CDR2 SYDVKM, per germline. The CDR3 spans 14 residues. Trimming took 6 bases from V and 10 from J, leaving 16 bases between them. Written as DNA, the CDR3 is TGTGCCAGCAGGGGCGCGGGGGAGGGGTCACCCCTCCACTTT. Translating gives CASRGAGEGSPLHF.

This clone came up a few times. The CDR3 loop reads CASSVGQTFSGNTIYF. CDR3 nucleotides: TGTGCCAGCAGTGTGGGGCAGACATTCTCTGGAAACACCATATATTTT. The rearrangement joins TRBV28 to TRBJ1-3; D may be TRBD1 (5 bases). The germline V gene has CDR1 MDHEN and CDR2 SYDVKM. CDR3 length equals 16 residues. V dropped 5 bases and J dropped 0 bases, with 14 bases sitting between them.

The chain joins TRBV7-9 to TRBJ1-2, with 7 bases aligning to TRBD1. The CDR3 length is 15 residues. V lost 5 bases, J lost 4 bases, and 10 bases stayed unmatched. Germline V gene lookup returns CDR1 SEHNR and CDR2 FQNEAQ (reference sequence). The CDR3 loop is CASSTSRQGTYGYTF. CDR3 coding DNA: TGTGCCAGCAGCACATCCCGACAGGGTACCTATGGCTACACCTTC.

Written as DNA, the CDR3 is TGTGCCAGCAGCCCTCAGGGCTATAATTCACCCCTCCACTTT. Protein: CASSPQGYNSPLHF. The chain combines TRBV7-2 with TRBJ1-6; tentatively, D is TRBD1 (5 bases). This CDR3 region has 14 residues. Trimming shortened V by 5 bases and J by 3 bases, and 8 bases separated the two germline ends. The germline gives CDR1 SGHTA, CDR2 FQGNSA.

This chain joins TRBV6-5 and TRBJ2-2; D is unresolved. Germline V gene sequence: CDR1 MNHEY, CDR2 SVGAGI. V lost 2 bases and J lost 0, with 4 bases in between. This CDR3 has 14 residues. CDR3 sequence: CASSYGANTGELFF. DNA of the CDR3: TGTGCCAGCAGTTACGGAGCGAACACCGGGGAGCTGTTTTTT.

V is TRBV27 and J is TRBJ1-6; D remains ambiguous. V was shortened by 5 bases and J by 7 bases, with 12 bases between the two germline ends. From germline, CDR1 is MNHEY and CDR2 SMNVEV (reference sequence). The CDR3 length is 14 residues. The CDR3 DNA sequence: TGTGCCAGCAGTCTCCCGAACATCAATTCACCCCTCCACTTT. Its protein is CASSLPNINSPLHF.

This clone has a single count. CDR3 protein: CASSVGQGFNEKLFF. Here the CDR3 DNA reads TGTGCCAGCAGCGTGGGACAGGGGTTTAATGAAAAACTGTTTTTT. The rearrangement joins TRBV9 to TRBJ1-4; TRBD1 matches at 10 bases. Germline lookup yields CDR1 SGDLS and CDR2 YYNGEE. This CDR3 has 15 residues. The J segment lost 4 bases and the V segment lost 2 bases, leaving 2 bases of the junction unmatched.

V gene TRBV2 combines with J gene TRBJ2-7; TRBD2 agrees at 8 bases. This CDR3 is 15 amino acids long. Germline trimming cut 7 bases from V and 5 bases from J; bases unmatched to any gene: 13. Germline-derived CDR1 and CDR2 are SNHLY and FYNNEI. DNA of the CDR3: TGTGCCAGCAACCGAGCGGGAGCCGATGTCGACGAGCAGTACTTC. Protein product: CASNRAGADVDEQYF.

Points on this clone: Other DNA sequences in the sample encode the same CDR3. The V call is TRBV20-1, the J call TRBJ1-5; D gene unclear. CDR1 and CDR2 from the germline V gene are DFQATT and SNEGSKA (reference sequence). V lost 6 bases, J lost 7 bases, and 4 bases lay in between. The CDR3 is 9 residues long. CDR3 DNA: TGCAGTGCCGGGCAGCCCCAGCATTTT. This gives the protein CSAGQPQHF.

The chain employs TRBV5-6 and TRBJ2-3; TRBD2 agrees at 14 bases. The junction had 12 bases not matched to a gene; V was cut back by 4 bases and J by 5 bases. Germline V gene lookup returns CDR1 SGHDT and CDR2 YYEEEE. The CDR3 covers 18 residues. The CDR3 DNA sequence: TGTGCCAGCAGCCCCCGACTAGCGGGAGGGCCGGAGGGAGATACGCAGTATTTT. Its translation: CASSPRLAGGPEGDTQYF. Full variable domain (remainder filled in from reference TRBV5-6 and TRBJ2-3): DAGVTQSPTHLIKTRGQQVTLRCSPKSGHDTVSWYQQALGQGPQFIFQYYEEEERQRGNFPDRFSGHQFPNYSSELNVNALLLGDSALYLCASSPRLAGGPEGDTQYFGPGTRLTVL.

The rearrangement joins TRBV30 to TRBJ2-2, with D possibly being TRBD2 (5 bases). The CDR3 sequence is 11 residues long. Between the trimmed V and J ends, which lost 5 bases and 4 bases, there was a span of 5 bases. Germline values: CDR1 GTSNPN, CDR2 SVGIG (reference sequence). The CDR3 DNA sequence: TGTGCCTGGGCGGGCACCGGGGAGCTGTTTTTT. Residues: CAWAGTGELFF.

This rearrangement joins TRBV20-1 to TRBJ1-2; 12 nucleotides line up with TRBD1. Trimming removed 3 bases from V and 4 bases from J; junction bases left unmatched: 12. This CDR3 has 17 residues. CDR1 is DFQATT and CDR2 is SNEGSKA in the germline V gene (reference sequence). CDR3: CSASIRVPGQGAYGYTF. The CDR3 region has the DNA TGCAGTGCTAGTATTAGGGTACCGGGACAGGGGGCCTATGGCTACACCTTC.

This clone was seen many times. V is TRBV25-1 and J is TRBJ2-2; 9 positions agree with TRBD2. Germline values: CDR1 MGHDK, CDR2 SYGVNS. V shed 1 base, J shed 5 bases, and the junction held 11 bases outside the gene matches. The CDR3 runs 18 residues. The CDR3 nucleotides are TGTGCCAGCAGTGAATTTGGGACCGGCGGGAGGGATACCGGGGAGCTGTTTTTT. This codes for CASSEFGTGGRDTGELFF.

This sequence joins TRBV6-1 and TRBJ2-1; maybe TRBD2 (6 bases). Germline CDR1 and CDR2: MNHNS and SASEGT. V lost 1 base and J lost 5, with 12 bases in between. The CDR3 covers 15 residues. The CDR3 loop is CASSEGLVGNNEQFF. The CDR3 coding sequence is TGTGCCAGCAGTGAAGGACTAGTCGGTAACAATGAGCAGTTCTTC.

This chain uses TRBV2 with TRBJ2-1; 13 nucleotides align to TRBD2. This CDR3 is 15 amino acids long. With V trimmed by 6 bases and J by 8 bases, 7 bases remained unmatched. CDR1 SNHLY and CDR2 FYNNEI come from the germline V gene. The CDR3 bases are TGTGCCAGCAGGGCCGGGACTAGCGGGACCTATGAGCAGTTCTTC. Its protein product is CASRAGTSGTYEQFF. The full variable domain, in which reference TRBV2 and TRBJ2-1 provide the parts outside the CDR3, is EPEVTQTPSHQVTQMGQEVILRCVPISNHLYFYWYRQILGQKVEFLVSFYNNEISEKSEIFDDQFSVERPDGSNFTLKIRSTKLEDSAMYFCASRAGTSGTYEQFFGPGTRLTVL.

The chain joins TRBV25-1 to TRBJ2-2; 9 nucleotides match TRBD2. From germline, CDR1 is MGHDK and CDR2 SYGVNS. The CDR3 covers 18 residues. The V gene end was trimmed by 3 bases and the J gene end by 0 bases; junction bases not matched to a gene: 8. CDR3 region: CASSETSGVFANTGELFF. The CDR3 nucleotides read TGTGCCAGCAGTGAGACTAGCGGAGTCTTCGCGAACACCGGGGAGCTGTTTTTT. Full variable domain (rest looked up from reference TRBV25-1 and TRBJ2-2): EADIYQTPRYLVIGTGKKITLECSQTMGHDKMYWYQQDPGMELHLIHYSYGVNSTEKGDLSSESTVSRIRTEHFPLTLESARPSHTSQYLCASSETSGVFANTGELFFGEGSRLTVL.

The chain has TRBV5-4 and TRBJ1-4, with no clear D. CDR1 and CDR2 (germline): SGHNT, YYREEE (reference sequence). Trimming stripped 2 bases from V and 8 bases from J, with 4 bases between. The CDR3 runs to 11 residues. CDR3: CASSFGEKLFF. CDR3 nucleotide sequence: TGTGCCAGCAGCTTCGGGGAAAAACTGTTTTTT.

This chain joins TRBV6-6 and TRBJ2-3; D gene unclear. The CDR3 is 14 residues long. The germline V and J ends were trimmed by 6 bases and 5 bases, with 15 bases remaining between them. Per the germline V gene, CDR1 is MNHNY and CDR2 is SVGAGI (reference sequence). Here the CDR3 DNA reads TGTGCCAGCAGGCCTGAAGGAGCGCGAGATACGCAGTATTTT. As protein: CASRPEGARDTQYF.

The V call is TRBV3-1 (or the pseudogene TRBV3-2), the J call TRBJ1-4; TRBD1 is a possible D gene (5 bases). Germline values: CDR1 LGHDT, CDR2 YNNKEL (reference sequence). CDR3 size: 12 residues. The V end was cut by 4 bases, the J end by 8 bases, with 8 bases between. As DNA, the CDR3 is TGTGCCAGCAGCCCAGGGTTAGAAAAACTGTTTTTT. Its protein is CASSPGLEKLFF.

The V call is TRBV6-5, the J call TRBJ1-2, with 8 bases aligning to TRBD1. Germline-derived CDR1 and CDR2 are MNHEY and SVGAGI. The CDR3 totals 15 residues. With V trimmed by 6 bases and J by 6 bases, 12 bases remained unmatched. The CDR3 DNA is TGTGCCAGCAGGGCGGACAGGGCTATTTGGAATGGCTACACCTTC. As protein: CASRADRAIWNGYTF.

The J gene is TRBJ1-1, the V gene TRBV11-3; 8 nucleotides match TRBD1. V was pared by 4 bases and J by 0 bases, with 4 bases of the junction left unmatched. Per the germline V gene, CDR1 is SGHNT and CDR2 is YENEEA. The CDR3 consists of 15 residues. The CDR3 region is CASSYRQGMNTEAFF. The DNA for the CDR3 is TGTGCCAGCAGCTACCGACAGGGGATGAACACTGAAGCTTTCTTT.

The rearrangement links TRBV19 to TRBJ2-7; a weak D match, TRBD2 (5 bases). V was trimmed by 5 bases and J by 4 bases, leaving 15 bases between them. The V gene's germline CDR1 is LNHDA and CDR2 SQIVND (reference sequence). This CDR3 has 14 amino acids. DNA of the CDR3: TGTGCCAGTAGTCGAAACACACTAGGTTACGAGCAGTACTTC. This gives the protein CASSRNTLGYEQYF.

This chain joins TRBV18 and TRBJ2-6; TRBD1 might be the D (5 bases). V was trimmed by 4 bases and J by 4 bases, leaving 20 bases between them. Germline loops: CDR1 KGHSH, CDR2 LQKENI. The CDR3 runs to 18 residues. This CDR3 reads CASSLQGLPLSGANVLTF. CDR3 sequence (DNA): TGTGCCAGCTCACTTCAGGGTCTCCCCTTGTCCGGGGCCAACGTCCTGACTTTC.